This TCR beta chain was sequenced for a study of T cells in tuberculosis. The assay was immunoSEQ multiplex PCR, and TCRdb's table has in-frame clones only and misses some. In the table there are roughly 60,000 clones, 65% to 90% of which are singletons. This CDR3 comprises 14 residues. Trimming cost V 1 base and J 8 bases, with 14 bases left between them. Germline CDR1 is SGHAT and CDR2 is FQNNGV. Thawed, overnight-rested PBMC were stained with GMM-loaded CD1B tetramer, viability dye and anti-CD3, then sorted. The CD1B tetramers carried C32 glucose monomycolate purified from Rhodococcus equi. Sequencing used CD1b-GMM tetramer-negative cells sorted from PBMCs. This receptor was taken from an adult woman with latent tuberculosis. This sequence joins TRBV11-2 and TRBJ1-1; D is ambiguous. CDR3 nucleotides: TGTGCCAGCAGCTTAGTCACCACTCCCTCGGAAGCTTTCTTT. Encoded protein: CASSLVTTPSEAFF.